This T cell receptor (beta chain) derives from a study of T cells in Graves' hyperthyroidism and ophthalmopathy. Researchers amplified the TCR beta CDR3 regions from RNA transcripts. The TCR CDR3 first-round RT-PCR relied on the HTBI primer set. Each CDR3 protein is one row after TCRdb ran MiXCR on the multiplex PCR reads. The table includes about 360,000 distinct CDR3 sequences, roughly an eighth detected once. There are 18 residues in the CDR3. Trimming took 6 bases from V and 3 from J, leaving 23 bases between them. Per the germline V gene, CDR1 is SEHNR and CDR2 is FQNEAQ (reference sequence). This clonotype was seen only a few times.

This chain uses TRBV7-9 with TRBJ1-4; tentatively, D is TRBD1 (6 bases). This TCR was sampled from a woman between 18 and 29 years old with Graves' hyperthyroidism. Sequencing was carried out using blood. The CDR3 is CASSLTGTPYRANEKLFF. In DNA form, the CDR3 reads TGTGCCAGCAGTTTAACAGGGACACCCTACAGGGCTAATGAAAAACTGTTTTTT.